These T cell receptor beta chains were read from a single sample in a study of shared clonotypes between healthy human individuals. This table comes from immunoSEQ multiplex PCR, and its TCRdb copy is limited to in-frame clones, with some not included. Among some 470,000 clones, roughly four fifths were seen once, and the ten largest hold 10% to 15%. The specimen was PBMCs. The receptors come from a woman in her thirties or forties in good health. Some clones in this sample may be carry-over from other donors' samples. Each CDR3 is given with its conserved first and last residue. Each record gives: clone size, V gene, J gene, D gene, CDR3 protein, CDR3 DNA. A D gene is named only where the DNA matches it firmly. Size is stated for part of the rows, as once, few or many counts, or as a class when the clone is expanded.

-	TRBV19	TRBJ2-7	-	CASSMGGPAGAYEQYF	TGTGCCAGTAGTATGGGTGGTCCCGCCGGAGCCTACGAGCAGTACTTC
-	TRBV30	TRBJ2-3	-	CAWSLLAKEADTQYF	TGTGCCTGGAGTCTCCTAGCGAAGGAAGCAGATACGCAGTATTTT
many	TRBV5-6	TRBJ1-5	-	CASSFTGAGVIQPQHF	TGTGCCAGCAGCTTCACCGGCGCAGGGGTTATTCAGCCCCAGCATTTT
-	TRBV19	TRBJ2-2	-	CASSKVLVTGELFF	TGTGCCAGTAGTAAGGTCTTGGTCACCGGGGAGCTGTTTTTT
-	TRBV30	TRBJ2-7	TRBD1	CAYRPTGALTREQYF	TGTGCCTATCGCCCTACAGGGGCTTTAACTCGCGAGCAGTACTTC
-	TRBV27	TRBJ2-3	TRBD2	CASSLSSAGVDTQYF	TGTGCCAGCAGTTTATCGTCAGCGGGAGTAGATACGCAGTATTTT
-	TRBV27	TRBJ1-5	-	CASSADSNQPQHF	TGTGCCAGCAGTGCCGATAGCAATCAGCCCCAGCATTTT
-	TRBV5-1	TRBJ1-2	-	CASSSAQGSYGYTF	TGCGCCAGCAGCTCCGCCCAGGGGTCCTATGGCTACACCTTC
-	TRBV29-1	TRBJ2-7	-	CSVIGTQSNSYEQYF	TGCAGCGTGATAGGGACTCAATCAAACTCCTACGAGCAGTACTTC
-	TRBV13	TRBJ2-7	-	CASSFLLAYEQYF	TGTGCCAGCAGCTTCTTATTGGCCTACGAGCAGTACTTC
-	TRBV10-3	TRBJ1-1	-	CAISESVSRNTEAFF	TGTGCCATCAGTGAGTCGGTCAGCAGGAACACTGAAGCTTTCTTT
few	TRBV19	TRBJ2-2	-	CASRAVTGELFF	TGTGCCAGTAGAGCGGTGACCGGGGAGCTGTTTTTT
-	TRBV28	TRBJ2-1	-	CASSPHPQRNEQFF	TGTGCCAGCAGTCCCCACCCTCAGCGCAATGAGCAGTTCTTC